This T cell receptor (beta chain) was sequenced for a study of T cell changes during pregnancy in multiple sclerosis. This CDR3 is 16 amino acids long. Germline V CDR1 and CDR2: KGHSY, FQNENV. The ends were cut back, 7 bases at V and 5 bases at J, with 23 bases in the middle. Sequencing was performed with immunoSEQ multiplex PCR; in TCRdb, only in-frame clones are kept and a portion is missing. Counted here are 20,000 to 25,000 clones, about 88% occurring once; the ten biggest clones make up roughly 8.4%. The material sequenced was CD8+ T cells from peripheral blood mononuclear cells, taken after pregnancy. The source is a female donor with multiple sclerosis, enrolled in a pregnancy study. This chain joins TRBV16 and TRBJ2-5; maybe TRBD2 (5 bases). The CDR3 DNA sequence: TGTGCCAGCACAAAGGGCAGATATGGATCGGGGGAGACCCAGTACTTC. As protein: CASTKGRYGSGETQYF.